A selection of T cell receptor beta chains follows, all from one sample in a study of beta chain features in type 1 diabetes. The method was immunoSEQ multiplex PCR; TCRdb's version includes in-frame clones alone and lacks a portion of them. Here the sample spans roughly 150,000 clones, 7.5% to 10% being singletons. Source material: central memory CD4+ T cells from blood. Receptors originate from a woman between 18 and 29 years old in good health. CDR3s include the opening cysteine and the closing phenylalanine or tryptophan. A D gene is named only where the DNA matches it firmly. For some rows the clone size is stated as once, few or many, or as a class when expanded; others skip it.

few	TRBV10-3	TRBJ2-7	TRBD1	CAISSGQPYEQYF	TGTGCCATCAGTTCGGGACAGCCCTACGAGCAGTACTTC
NA	TRBV7-6	TRBJ2-6	NA	CASSLGATGANVLTF	TGTGCCAGCAGCTTAGGGGCTACCGGGGCCAACGTCCTGACTTTC
few	TRBV5-1	TRBJ2-3	TRBD1	CASSLAVSGTGTDTQYF	TGCGCCAGCAGCCTTGCCGTATCCGGGACAGGAACAGATACGCAGTATTTT
few	TRBV25-1	TRBJ1-2	NA	CASSVGVGYTF	TGTGCCAGCAGTGTAGGGGTCGGCTACACCTTC
many	TRBV30	TRBJ2-5	NA	CAWSSMYVTVQETQYF	TGTGCCTGGAGTTCGATGTATGTTACGGTCCAAGAGACCCAGTACTTC
few	TRBV18	TRBJ2-7	NA	CASSQAGTQNEQYF	TGTGCCAGCTCACAGGCCGGGACACAAAACGAGCAGTACTTC
few	TRBV5-1	TRBJ2-1	TRBD2	CASSLESAGGGLQFF	TGCGCCAGCAGCTTGGAATCGGCGGGAGGGGGACTGCAGTTCTTC
few	TRBV7-9	TRBJ2-1	NA	CASSSRTVRRGNEQFF	TGTGCCAGCAGCTCCCGAACCGTGCGTCGAGGCAATGAGCAGTTCTTC
few	TRBV15	TRBJ2-7	NA	CATSRDNPAGLGSYEQYF	TGTGCCACCAGCAGAGATAATCCGGCAGGGCTTGGCTCCTACGAGCAGTACTTC
NA	TRBV12-5	TRBJ2-7	NA	CASGPGARYEQYF	TGTGCTAGTGGTCCGGGAGCCCGCTACGAGCAGTACTTC
NA	TRBV9	TRBJ2-3	NA	CASSVHRYTDTQYF	TGTGCCAGCAGCGTACACAGATACACAGATACGCAGTATTTT
NA	TRBV27	TRBJ1-4	NA	CASSLSFANEKLFF	TGTGCCAGCAGTTTAAGCTTTGCTAATGAAAAACTGTTTTTT
few	TRBV30	TRBJ2-3	TRBD1	CAWSVGQGGPTDTQYF	TGTGCCTGGAGTGTAGGACAGGGGGGACCCACAGATACGCAGTATTTT
few	TRBV6-5	TRBJ1-1	NA	CASRRGFNTEAFF	TGTGCCAGCCGAAGGGGTTTCAACACTGAAGCTTTCTTT
NA	TRBV7-2	TRBJ2-7	TRBD2	CASSSTGTRDEQYF	TGTGCCAGCAGCTCCACCGGGACTAGGGACGAGCAGTACTTC
few	TRBV9	TRBJ2-5	NA	CASSVGRREETQYF	TGTGCCAGCAGCGTAGGTCGCAGGGAAGAGACCCAGTACTTC
NA	TRBV5-6	TRBJ1-2	TRBD1	CASSLVAGGSYGYTF	TGTGCCAGCAGCTTAGTGGCAGGGGGAAGCTATGGCTACACCTTC
NA	TRBV30	TRBJ1-3	NA	CAWSVGGSGNTIYF	TGTGCCTGGAGTGTAGGGGGAAGTGGAAACACCATATATTTT
NA	TRBV7-2	TRBJ2-2	TRBD2	CASSFRLAGERGTGELFF	TGTGCCAGCAGCTTCCGACTAGCGGGAGAGCGGGGCACCGGGGAGCTGTTTTTT
NA	TRBV6-6	TRBJ2-1	TRBD2	CASSSGTSGSNEQFF	TGTGCCAGCAGTTCCGGGACTAGCGGTAGCAATGAGCAGTTCTTC
NA	TRBV9	TRBJ1-2	NA	CASSPLGTVHYGYTF	TGTGCCAGCAGCCCCCTGGGCACGGTACACTATGGCTACACCTTC
few	TRBV28	TRBJ1-2	TRBD1	CASSLTGGMDGYTF	TGTGCCAGCAGCCTCACAGGGGGTATGGATGGCTACACCTTC
NA	TRBV5-1	TRBJ1-5	NA	CASSLDQGQPQHF	TGCGCCAGCAGCTTGGATCAGGGCCAGCCCCAGCATTTT
few	TRBV18	TRBJ1-3	TRBD1	CASSTGTGGSGNTIYF	TGTGCCAGCTCAACAGGGACAGGGGGCTCTGGAAACACCATATATTTT
many	TRBV7-9	TRBJ2-3	NA	CASSLVWQVLTDTQYF	TGTGCCAGCAGCTTAGTATGGCAGGTACTCACAGATACGCAGTATTTT
few	TRBV7-2	TRBJ2-7	TRBD2	CASSFTSVTYEQYF	TGTGCCAGCAGCTTTACTAGCGTTACCTACGAGCAGTACTTC
NA	TRBV2	TRBJ2-5	NA	CASKGSPGAETQYF	TGTGCCAGCAAAGGATCTCCGGGTGCAGAGACCCAGTACTTC